These 30 T cell receptor beta chains were all obtained from the same sample, sequenced in a study of shared T cell receptors in the human thymus. Sequencing was performed with immunoSEQ multiplex PCR; in TCRdb, only in-frame clones are kept and a portion is missing. The sample consists of about 730,000 clones, approximately 83% of them appearing once. This same sample was also part of a study on human thymus T cells.

The sequencing input was thymocytes. Receptors were obtained from a girl under three years old with a congenital heart defect.

In its sample, this clone was seen once. V is TRBV6-1 and J is TRBJ2-3, with D possibly being TRBD2 (6 bases). The CDR3 has 14 amino acids. Germline CDR1 reads MNHNS; CDR2 reads SASEGT. V was pared by 1 base and J by 5 bases, with 10 bases between. CDR3 amino acids: CASSEGFGGDTQYF. DNA for the CDR3: TGTGCCAGCAGTGAAGGGTTCGGGGGAGATACGCAGTATTTT.

V is TRBV7-8 and J is TRBJ2-3; TRBD1 is a possible D gene (5 bases). Germline assignment: CDR1 SGHVS and CDR2 FQNEAQ. Trimming removed 4 bases from V and 10 bases from J, with 21 bases in between. This CDR3 contains 15 residues. The CDR3 DNA sequence: TGTGCCAGCAGCTCATCCCTTGGGGCACGTCTTGCGCAGTATTTT. This encodes CASSSSLGARLAQYF.

The chain carries TRBV9 and TRBJ2-3, with 8 positions matching TRBD2. Germline V gene sequence: CDR1 SGDLS, CDR2 YYNGEE. The length of the CDR3 is 16 residues. V was clipped by 0 bases and J by 0 bases; unmatched bases: 3. In DNA, the CDR3 is TGTGCCAGCAGCGTAGGGGCGGGGGGTAGCACAGATACGCAGTATTTT. It translates to CASSVGAGGSTDTQYF.

The rearrangement uses TRBV6-1 and TRBJ1-5; 9 bases fit TRBD1. V shed 3 bases and J 5 bases; nucleotides not matched to a gene: 8. Looked up from germline, CDR1 is MNHNS and CDR2 is SASEGT. The CDR3 length is 16 residues. The CDR3 loop is CASSDIGQGNDQPQHF. DNA for the CDR3: TGTGCCAGCAGTGATATAGGACAGGGGAACGATCAGCCCCAGCATTTT.

The CDR3 DNA follows: TGTGCCAGCAGCTCCCTAAGGGACAGTAACACCGGGGAGCTGTTTTTT. Its translation is CASSSLRDSNTGELFF. The rearrangement joins TRBV11-3 to TRBJ2-2, with 7 bases lining up with TRBD1. From germline, CDR1 is SGHNT and CDR2 YENEEA. The CDR3 extends over 16 amino acids. V dropped 4 bases and J dropped 2; count of bases not matched to a gene: 7.

V is TRBV7-9 and J is TRBJ2-1; 11 bases fit TRBD2. Germline-derived CDR1 and CDR2 are SEHNR and FQNEAQ (reference sequence). The junction had 4 bases not matched to a gene; V was cut back by 4 bases and J by 2 bases. The CDR3 covers 16 residues. The CDR3 loop is CASSSQTSGAYNEQFF. In nucleotides, the CDR3 is TGTGCCAGCAGCTCCCAGACTAGCGGGGCCTACAATGAGCAGTTCTTC.

As for this clone: This same CDR3 is encoded by further DNA sequences in the sample. The chain couples TRBV5-6 to TRBJ1-2, with D possibly being TRBD1 (5 bases). The V end lost 4 bases, the J end lost 3 bases, and 16 bases lay between the germline ends. The CDR3 has 15 residues. The V gene's germline CDR1 is SGHDT and CDR2 YYEEEE. CDR3: CASSTYQTVYYGYTF. Written as DNA, the CDR3 is TGTGCCAGCAGCACATACCAGACAGTATACTATGGCTACACCTTC.

The chain employs TRBV7-8 and TRBJ1-4; D might be TRBD1 (6 bases). This CDR3 is 14 amino acids long. CDR1 is SGHVS and CDR2 is FQNEAQ in the germline V gene. V was pared by 5 bases and J by 8 bases, with 15 bases between. The CDR3 sequence is CASSPSGGAEKLFF. CDR3 coding DNA: TGTGCCAGCAGCCCTTCGGGGGGGGCGGAAAAACTGTTTTTT.

This chain uses TRBV19 with TRBJ1-1; 8 bases match TRBD1. Germline values: CDR1 LNHDA, CDR2 SQIVND (reference sequence). The CDR3 is 14 amino acids. Germline trimming cut 7 bases from V and 0 bases from J; bases unmatched to any gene: 4. In nucleotides, the CDR3 is TGTGCCAGTACCAGACAGGGGATGAACACTGAAGCTTTCTTT. It codes for CASTRQGMNTEAFF.

V is TRBV10-2 and J is TRBJ1-5; 8 nucleotides align to TRBD1. V trimming: 6 bases; J trimming: 3 bases; junction bases outside the gene matches: 1. Germline V gene sequence: CDR1 WSHSY, CDR2 SAAADI. The CDR3 consists of 13 residues. The CDR3 protein is CASRDRVNQPQHF. The CDR3 nucleotides read TGCGCCAGCAGGGACAGGGTCAATCAGCCCCAGCATTTT.

CDR3 nucleotides: TGCGCCAGCAGCAAGGGACTAGCGGGGGTCACCGGGGAGCTGTTTTTT. This gives the protein CASSKGLAGVTGELFF. The V gene is TRBV5-1, the J gene TRBJ2-2; TRBD2 matches at 14 bases. The CDR3 has 16 amino acids. After removal of 4 bases from V and 4 bases from J, the junction contained 3 bases not matched to a gene. Germline-derived CDR1 and CDR2 are SGHRS and YFSETQ.

This chain uses TRBV5-6 with TRBJ2-2; 8 nucleotides match TRBD2. This CDR3 is 16 amino acids long. J lost 4 bases, V lost 3 bases, and 8 bases had no gene match. The germline V gene encodes CDR1 SGHDT and CDR2 YYEEEE. CDR3 residues: CASSSEGGGSTGELFF. In nucleotides, the CDR3 is TGTGCCAGCAGCTCCGAAGGCGGGGGGTCCACCGGGGAGCTGTTTTTT.

The chain employs TRBV5-1 and TRBJ2-1, with 12 bases that match TRBD2. Per germline, CDR1 SGHRS and CDR2 YFSETQ. The CDR3 is 17 residues long. The junction had 9 bases not matched to a gene; V was cut back by 2 bases and J by 6 bases. CDR3 residues: CASSLWTGLAGSNEQFF. DNA for the CDR3: TGCGCCAGCAGCTTATGGACCGGACTAGCGGGGAGCAATGAGCAGTTCTTC.

The rearrangement uses TRBV28 and TRBJ1-5, with unresolved D. V lost 6 bases and J 0 bases, leaving 12 bases between the germline ends. Germline assignment: CDR1 MDHEN and CDR2 SYDVKM. The CDR3 covers 15 residues. This CDR3 is CASSRSPNSNQPQHF. The CDR3 nucleotides are TGTGCCAGCAGCCGGTCCCCTAATAGCAATCAGCCCCAGCATTTT.

CDR3 DNA sequence: TGCGCCAGCAGCCAAGATTCGTGGGCTCACCCGCTCGCTCAGCCCCAGCATTTT. Translated: CASSQDSWAHPLAQPQHF. This chain connects TRBV4-3 to TRBJ1-5; D unclear. The CDR3 covers 18 residues. V gave up 0 bases and J gave up 6 bases, with 21 bases separating them. Germline lookup yields CDR1 LGHNA and CDR2 YSLEER.

This clone has more than one count but fewer than ten. The V call is TRBV5-4, the J call TRBJ1-1; D perhaps matches TRBD1 (5 bases). This CDR3 is 17 amino acids long. Germline values: CDR1 SGHNT, CDR2 YYREEE (reference sequence). Trimming left V 2 bases short and J 4 bases short, with 21 bases between. The DNA for the CDR3 is TGTGCCAGCAGCTTTGGACACACCGAACCCATCACCACTGAAGCTTTCTTT. Protein product: CASSFGHTEPITTEAFF.

This clone turned up a few times. The CDR3, as DNA: TGTGCCAGCAGCTTAACTGGGAGGATCGATTCACCCCTCCACTTT. This gives the protein CASSLTGRIDSPLHF. The chain joins TRBV7-2 to TRBJ1-6; D not certain. Germline loops: CDR1 SGHTA, CDR2 FQGNSA. V lost 2 bases and J 8 bases, leaving 13 bases between the germline ends. This CDR3 comprises 15 residues.

The chain links TRBV5-6 to TRBJ2-7; perhaps TRBD2 as D (5 bases). The end of the DNA fits TRBJ2-1 better, so the J call may be wrong. CDR3 size: 15 residues. The V gene's germline CDR1 is SGHDT and CDR2 YYEEEE. CDR3 nucleotide sequence: TGTGCCAGCAGCTTGGGACCCCCCCCGGGGAGTGAGCAGTTCTTC. Translation: CASSLGPPPGSEQFF.

This chain uses TRBV5-4 with TRBJ1-3; 9 bases agree with TRBD1. Germline assignment: CDR1 SGHNT and CDR2 YYREEE (reference sequence). The CDR3 length is 15 residues. The J segment lost 3 bases and the V segment lost 3 bases, leaving 4 bases of the junction unmatched. CDR3 residues: CASSSQGAIGNTIYF. The CDR3 DNA sequence: TGTGCCAGCAGCTCACAGGGGGCTATTGGAAACACCATATATTTT.

V gene TRBV5-1 combines with J gene TRBJ1-1, with D unresolved. The CDR3 totals 13 residues. Germline values: CDR1 SGHRS, CDR2 YFSETQ. The ends were cut back, 3 bases at V and 6 bases at J, with 12 bases in the middle. The DNA of the CDR3 is TGCGCCAGCAGCTGGGAGTCCAGCGCTGAAGCTTTCTTT. This encodes CASSWESSAEAFF.

The chain joins TRBV28 to TRBJ2-3, with TRBD1 matching over 9 bases. The CDR3 has 18 residues. Per the germline V gene, CDR1 is MDHEN and CDR2 is SYDVKM. With 5 bases clipped from V and 0 bases from J, the junction kept 12 bases outside the gene matches. This CDR3 is CASSPRTGAYSSTDTQYF. DNA for the CDR3: TGTGCCAGCAGTCCCAGGACAGGGGCGTATTCTAGCACAGATACGCAGTATTTT.

V usage is TRBV7-6 and J usage is TRBJ2-7, with D possibly matching TRBD1 (6 bases). The CDR3 length is 18 residues. Germline values: CDR1 SGHVS, CDR2 FNYEAQ. V lost 5 bases and J 2 bases, leaving 25 bases between the germline ends. The CDR3 is CASSPPGGQVAHPYEQYF. CDR3 coding DNA: TGTGCCAGCAGCCCTCCTGGGGGCCAGGTTGCCCATCCCTACGAGCAGTACTTC.

The chain joins TRBV28 to TRBJ1-2; tentatively, D is TRBD1 (5 bases). Germline V gene lookup returns CDR1 MDHEN and CDR2 SYDVKM. Trimming shortened V by 5 bases and J by 6 bases, and 25 bases separated the two germline ends. This CDR3 spans 17 amino acids. The CDR3 here is CASSKRGAGIYTNGYTF. In DNA form, the CDR3 reads TGTGCCAGCAGTAAGCGCGGGGCAGGGATCTATACGAATGGCTACACCTTC.

This clone was counted only a few times. The chain carries TRBV5-4 and TRBJ1-1; 7 positions agree with TRBD1. CDR3 length equals 18 residues. The trim removed 1 base at V and 0 bases at J, leaving 12 bases unmatched. Germline lookup yields CDR1 SGHNT and CDR2 YYREEE (reference sequence). The CDR3 loop reads CASSLTCRDRHMNTEAFF. The CDR3 bases are TGTGCCAGCAGCTTGACTTGCAGGGACAGACACATGAACACTGAAGCTTTCTTT.

The chain couples TRBV6-1 to TRBJ2-7, with D hard to call. V was shortened by 2 bases and J by 4 bases, with 12 bases between the two germline ends. There are 14 residues in the CDR3. Germline CDR1 is MNHNS and CDR2 is SASEGT. The CDR3 region has the DNA TGTGCCAGCAGTGAAAGGAGAGATGCGTACGAGCAGTACTTC. Its translation is CASSERRDAYEQYF.

The CDR3 region has the DNA TGTGCCAGCAGCACAGCGCCGGGGGGTGGGACCGGGGAGCTGTTTTTT. It translates to CASSTAPGGGTGELFF. The rearrangement joins TRBV9 to TRBJ2-2; 7 bases align to TRBD2. The CDR3 sequence is 16 residues long. V lost 4 bases and J lost 5; bases outside the gene matches: 11. Germline CDR1 SGDLS, CDR2 YYNGEE.

CDR3 residues: CASSLRTSGGTPYEQYF. DNA of the CDR3: TGTGCCAGCAGCCTCAGAACTAGCGGGGGGACGCCCTACGAGCAGTACTTC. This rearrangement joins TRBV13 to TRBJ2-7; 12 nucleotides line up with TRBD2. With V trimmed by 5 bases and J by 2 bases, 10 bases remained unmatched. Germline loops: CDR1 PRHDT, CDR2 FYEKMQ (reference sequence). This CDR3 is 17 amino acids long. Based on the CDR3 plus reference TRBV13 and TRBJ2-7, the full variable domain is AAGVIQSPRHLIKEKRETATLKCYPIPRHDTVYWYQQGPGQDPQFLISFYEKMQSDKGSIPDRFSAQQFSDYHSELNMSSLELGDSALYFCASSLRTSGGTPYEQYFGPGTRLTVT.

The V call is TRBV4-1, the J call TRBJ1-3, with a tentative D call TRBD1 (5 bases). The germline CDR1 and CDR2 sequences are MGHRA and YSYEKL. This CDR3 is built from 21 residues. The V end lost 2 bases, the J end lost 2 bases, and 28 bases lay between the germline ends. In nucleotides, the CDR3 is TGCGCCAGCAGCCAATTACAATCCCCTCCCCTCCAGGGAAAGGCTGGAAACACCATATATTTT. Encoded protein: CASSQLQSPPLQGKAGNTIYF.

The chain has TRBV27 and TRBJ1-6, with 10 bases fitting TRBD1. Germline loops: CDR1 MNHEY, CDR2 SMNVEV (reference sequence). The CDR3 sequence is 15 residues long. The V gene end was trimmed by 6 bases and the J gene end by 9 bases; junction bases not matched to a gene: 8. CDR3 residues: CASSLDRGRPSPLHF. The CDR3 DNA reads as TGTGCCAGCAGCCTGGACAGGGGGAGGCCTTCACCCCTCCACTTT.

The chain links TRBV6-5 to TRBJ1-2; 8 nucleotides line up with TRBD1. CDR1 and CDR2 from the germline V gene are MNHEY and SVGAGI. CDR3 size: 14 residues. V lost 5 bases, J lost 4 bases, and 6 bases stayed unmatched. The CDR3 is CASSPHDRGYGYTF. The CDR3 coding sequence is TGTGCCAGCAGTCCTCACGACAGGGGCTATGGCTACACCTTC.